The clone carrying this T cell receptor beta chain was observed many times. These data come from a study of T-cell reconstitution after alpha-beta-depleted transplantation in children. A TCRbeta library incorporating unique molecular identifiers was prepared. TCRdb re-called the PCR reads with MiXCR, one entry per CDR3 protein. The sample carries around 420,000 distinct CDR3 sequences, around 15% recorded once. Trimming stripped 7 bases from V and 5 bases from J, with 17 bases between. The CDR3 has 14 residues. This specimen consisted of PBMCs, mostly from graft donor cells, obtained 360 days after TCRalphabeta/CD19-depleted stem cell transplant. The TCR sequence derives from a boy less than two years old who had a stem cell transplant for Wiskott-Aldrich syndrome, so the T cells may come from the graft donor. J is TRBJ2-5 and V is TRBV12-3 or TRBV12-4, with D possibly being TRBD1 (7 bases). The CDR3 loop is CASTMNSGGETQYF. CDR3 bases: TGTGCCAGCACCATGAATTCAGGGGGGGAGACCCAGTACTTC.